This TCR beta chain was sequenced for a study of T cell responses to AZD1222 COVID-19 vaccine. Study-wide background: Second-dose schedules of about 4 or about 12 weeks were combined. Regarding the study as a whole: Donors skewed white British and female; clonal diversity was possibly underestimated. Rises in breadth and depth of Spike-specific TCRs came after two AZD1222 doses. Spike as a whole was targeted by vaccine-associated CD4 TCRs, dominant at 160-218 and 743-854.

V dropped 6 bases and J dropped 3 bases, with 20 bases sitting between them. The CDR3 is made up of 16 amino acids. Germline CDR1 is SGHAT and CDR2 is FQNNGV. Generated by immunoSEQ multiplex PCR, the TCRdb table keeps only in-frame clones and is missing some. The sample holds 150,000 to 200,000 clones, around 92% seen once. In the case of this clone: Its antigen is unidentified.

The material sequenced was peripheral blood, taken on day 0 of AZD1222 vaccination. This sequence was found in an adult in good health. This chain connects TRBV11-2 to TRBJ2-5; D possibly uses TRBD1 or TRBD2 (5 bases each). CDR3 bases: TGTGCCAGCAGTCTGGGGGTCCGGGCTCTCGAAGAGACCCAGTACTTC. Protein sequence: CASSLGVRALEETQYF. Based on the CDR3 plus reference TRBV11-2 and TRBJ2-5, the full variable domain is EAGVAQSPRYKIIEKRQSVAFWCNPISGHATLYWYQQILGQGPKLLIQFQNNGVVDDSQLPKDRFSAERLKGVDSTLKIQPAKLEDSAVYLCASSLGVRALEETQYFGPGTRLLVL.